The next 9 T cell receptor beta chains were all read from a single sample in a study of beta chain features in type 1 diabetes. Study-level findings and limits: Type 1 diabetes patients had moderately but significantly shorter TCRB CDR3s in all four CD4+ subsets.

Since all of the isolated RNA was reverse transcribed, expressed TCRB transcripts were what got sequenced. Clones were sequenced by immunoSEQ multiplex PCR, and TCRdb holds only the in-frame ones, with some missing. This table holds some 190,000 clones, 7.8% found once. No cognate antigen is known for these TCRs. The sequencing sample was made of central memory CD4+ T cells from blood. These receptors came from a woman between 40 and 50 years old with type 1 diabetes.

In nucleotides, the CDR3 is TGTGCCATCAGGGAGGACAGTGGAAGATACGAGCAGTACTTC. It specifies CAIREDSGRYEQYF. The chain carries TRBV10-3 and TRBJ2-7; maybe TRBD1 (6 bases). V lost 6 bases to trimming and J lost 4 bases, with 16 bases between them. The CDR3 runs 14 residues. CDR1 is ENHRY and CDR2 is SYGVKD in the germline V gene.

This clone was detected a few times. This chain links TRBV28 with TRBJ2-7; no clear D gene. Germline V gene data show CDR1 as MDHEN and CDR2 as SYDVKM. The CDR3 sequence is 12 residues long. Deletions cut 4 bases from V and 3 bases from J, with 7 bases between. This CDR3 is CASSSPFYEQYF. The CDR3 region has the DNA TGTGCCAGCAGTTCCCCCTTCTACGAGCAGTACTTC.

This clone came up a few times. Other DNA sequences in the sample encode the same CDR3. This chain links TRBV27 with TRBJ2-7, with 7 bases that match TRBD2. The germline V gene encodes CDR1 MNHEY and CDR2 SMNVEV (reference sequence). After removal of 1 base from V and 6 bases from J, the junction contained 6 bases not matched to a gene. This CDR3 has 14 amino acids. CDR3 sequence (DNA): TGTGCCAGCAGTTTATTGTCGGGGGGAGGCGAGCAGTACTTC. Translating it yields CASSLLSGGGEQYF.

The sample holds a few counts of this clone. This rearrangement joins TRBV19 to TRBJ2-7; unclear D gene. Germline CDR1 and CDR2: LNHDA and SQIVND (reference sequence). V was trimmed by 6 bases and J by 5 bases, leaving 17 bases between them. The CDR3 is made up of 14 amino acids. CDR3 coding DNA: TGTGCCAGTAGCCTGTCCCTGGTGAGCAACGAGCAGTACTTC. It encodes CASSLSLVSNEQYF.

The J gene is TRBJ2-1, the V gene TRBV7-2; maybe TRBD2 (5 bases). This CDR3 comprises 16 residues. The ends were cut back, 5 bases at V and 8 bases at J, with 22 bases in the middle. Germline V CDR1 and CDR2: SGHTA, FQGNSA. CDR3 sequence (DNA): TGTGCCAGCAGCCTAGGAGGTGCCGCCCGGAACGATGAGCAGTTCTTC. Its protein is CASSLGGAARNDEQFF.

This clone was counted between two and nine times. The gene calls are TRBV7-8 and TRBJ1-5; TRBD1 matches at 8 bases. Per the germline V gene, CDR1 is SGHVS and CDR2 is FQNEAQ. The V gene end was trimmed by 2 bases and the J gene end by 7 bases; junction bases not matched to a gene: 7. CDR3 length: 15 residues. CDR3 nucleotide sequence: TGTGCCAGCAGCTTAAGGGAGACAGGGGAACAGCCCCAGCATTTT. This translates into CASSLRETGEQPQHF.

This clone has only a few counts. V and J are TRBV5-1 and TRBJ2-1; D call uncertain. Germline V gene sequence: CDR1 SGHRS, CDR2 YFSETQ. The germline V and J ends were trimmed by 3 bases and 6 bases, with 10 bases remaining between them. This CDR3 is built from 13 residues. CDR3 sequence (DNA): TGCGCCAGCAGCTCTGGAACAGTCAATGAGCAGTTCTTC. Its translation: CASSSGTVNEQFF.

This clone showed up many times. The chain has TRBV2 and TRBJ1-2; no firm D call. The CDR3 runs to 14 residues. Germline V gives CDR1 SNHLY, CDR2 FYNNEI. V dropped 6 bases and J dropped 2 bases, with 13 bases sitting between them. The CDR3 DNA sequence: TGTGCCAGCAGCCCAGTCCTCATAAACTATGGCTACACCTTC. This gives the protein CASSPVLINYGYTF.

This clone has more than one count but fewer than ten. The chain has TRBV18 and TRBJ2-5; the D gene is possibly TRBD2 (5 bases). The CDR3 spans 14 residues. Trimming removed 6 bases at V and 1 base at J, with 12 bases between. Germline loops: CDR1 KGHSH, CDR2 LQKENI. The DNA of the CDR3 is TGTGCCAGCTCGCCCACAGAGGGCCAAGAGACCCAGTACTTC. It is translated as CASSPTEGQETQYF.